This T cell receptor beta chain comes out of a study of blood T cell repertoires in COVID-19. Looking at the study overall: Nucleic acid was either cDNA or gDNA, and it came from T cells, B-cell-depleted T cells, or PBMCs.

Per the authors' pipeline: Amplified reference gene primers provided the basis for estimating nucleated cell counts. The method was immunoSEQ multiplex PCR; TCRdb's version includes in-frame clones alone and lacks a portion of them. The DNA gave D and trimming, while V, J and clone size come from that table. The sample lists about 180,000 clones, 75% to 90% occurring once. About this clone: Additional DNA sequences in this sample encode the identical CDR3.

Participants were placed into cohorts based on the clinical history they reported. The V gene's germline CDR1 is SGHVS and CDR2 FQNEAQ. The CDR3 covers 12 residues. V lost 5 bases to trimming and J lost 5 bases, with 9 bases between them. The sample consisted of PBMCs or T cells enriched from blood (not recorded which). The TCR was taken from a woman aged 40 to 50 with acute COVID-19. The rearrangement joins TRBV7-8 to TRBJ2-5, with D tentatively TRBD2 (5 bases). As DNA, the CDR3 is TGTGCCAGCAGCCCTCCTAGCGAGACCCAGTACTTC. Translation: CASSPPSETQYF.